The T cell receptor (beta chain) under discussion was sequenced for a study of lymphopenia after photon versus proton radiotherapy. Trimming took 2 bases from V and 1 from J, leaving 12 bases between them. This CDR3 spans 16 amino acids. Germline V CDR1 and CDR2: SGHTA, FQGNSA. Whole-study findings and limits: Only patients who died were analyzed for survival; proton advantage is unproven. Under photons, naive T cells and diversity fell while effector/memory populations rose. A bigger post-nadir fall in TCR diversity correlated inversely with survival time in deceased patients. After lymphocyte nadir, photon-treated repertoires showed oligoclonal expansion, especially CD8+ Temra.

Comment on this clone: Its antigen is not identified.

The assay was immunoSEQ multiplex PCR, and TCRdb's table has in-frame clones only and misses some. Among 160,000 or so clones listed, about 88% were seen once. The sequencing used peripheral blood, collected from a patient treated with photon-based radiotherapy. J is TRBJ1-5 and V is TRBV7-2; D is uncertain. The receptor comes from a man aged 50-60 years with gastric cancer. CDR3 residues: CASSLRRASSNQPQHF. The CDR3 DNA reads TGTGCCAGCAGCTTAAGGCGGGCTTCGAGCAATCAGCCCCAGCATTTT.